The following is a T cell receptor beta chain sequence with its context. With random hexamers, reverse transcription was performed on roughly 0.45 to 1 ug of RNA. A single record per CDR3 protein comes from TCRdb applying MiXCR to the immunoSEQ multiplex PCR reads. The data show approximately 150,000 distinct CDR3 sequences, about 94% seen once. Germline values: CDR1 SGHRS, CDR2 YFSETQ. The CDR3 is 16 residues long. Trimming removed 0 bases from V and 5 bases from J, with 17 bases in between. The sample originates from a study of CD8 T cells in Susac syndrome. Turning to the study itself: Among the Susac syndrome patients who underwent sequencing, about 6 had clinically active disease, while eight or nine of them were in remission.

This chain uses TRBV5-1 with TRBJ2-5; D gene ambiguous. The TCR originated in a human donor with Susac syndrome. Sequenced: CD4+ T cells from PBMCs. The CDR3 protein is CASSLAPQGIPETQYF. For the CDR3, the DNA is TGCGCCAGCAGCTTGGCCCCCCAAGGTATCCCTGAGACCCAGTACTTC.